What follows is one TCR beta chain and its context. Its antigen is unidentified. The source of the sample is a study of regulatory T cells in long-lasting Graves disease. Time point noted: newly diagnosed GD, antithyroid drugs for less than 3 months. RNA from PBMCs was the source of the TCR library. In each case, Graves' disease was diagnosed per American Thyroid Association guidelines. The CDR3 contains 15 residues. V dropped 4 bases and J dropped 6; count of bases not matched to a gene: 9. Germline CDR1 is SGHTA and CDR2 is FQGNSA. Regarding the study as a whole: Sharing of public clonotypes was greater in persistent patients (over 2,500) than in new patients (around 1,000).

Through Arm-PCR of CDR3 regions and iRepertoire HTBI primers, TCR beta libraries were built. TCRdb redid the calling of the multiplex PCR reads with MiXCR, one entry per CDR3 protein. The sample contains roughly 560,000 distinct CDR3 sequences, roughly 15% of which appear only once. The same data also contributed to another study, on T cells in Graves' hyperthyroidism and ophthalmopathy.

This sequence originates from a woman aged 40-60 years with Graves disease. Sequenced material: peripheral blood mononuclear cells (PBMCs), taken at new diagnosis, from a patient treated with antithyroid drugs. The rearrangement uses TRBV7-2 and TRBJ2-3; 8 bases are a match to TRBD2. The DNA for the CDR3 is TGTGCCAGCAGCTCCTTTGGGCGGGGGGCGGATACGCAGTATTTT. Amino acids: CASSSFGRGADTQYF.